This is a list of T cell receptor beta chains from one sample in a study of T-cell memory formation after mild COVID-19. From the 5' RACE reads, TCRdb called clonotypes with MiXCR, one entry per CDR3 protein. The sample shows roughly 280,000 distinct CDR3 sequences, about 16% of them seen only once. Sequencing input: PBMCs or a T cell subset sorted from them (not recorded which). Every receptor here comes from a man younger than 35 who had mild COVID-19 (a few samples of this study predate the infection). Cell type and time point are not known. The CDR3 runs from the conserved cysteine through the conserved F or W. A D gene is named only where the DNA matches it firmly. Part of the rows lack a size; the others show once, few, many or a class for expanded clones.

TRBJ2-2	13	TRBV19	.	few	TGTGCCAGTAGTTTCGGACGACTTGGGGAGCTGTTTTTT	CASSFGRLGELFF
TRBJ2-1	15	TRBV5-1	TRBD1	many	TGCGCCAGCAGCTTGGGGACAGGGGTCTACAATGAGCAGTTCTTC	CASSLGTGVYNEQFF
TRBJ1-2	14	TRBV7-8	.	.	TGTGCCAGCAGCTTAAATGTCGGCGCCTATGGCTACACCTTC	CASSLNVGAYGYTF
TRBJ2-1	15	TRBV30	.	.	TGTGCCTGGAGTGACCTACGGGGATCCTACAATGAGCAGTTCTTC	CAWSDLRGSYNEQFF
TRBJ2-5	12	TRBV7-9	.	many	TGTGCCAGCAGCTTAACTCAAGAGACCCAGTACTTC	CASSLTQETQYF
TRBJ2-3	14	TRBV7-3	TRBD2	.	TGTGCCAGCAGCAGCGGACTAGTGGCTGATACGCAGTATTTT	CASSSGLVADTQYF
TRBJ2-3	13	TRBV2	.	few	TGTGCCAGCAGTGCAGGTTACACAGATACGCAGTATTTT	CASSAGYTDTQYF
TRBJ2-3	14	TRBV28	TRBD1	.	TGTGCCAGCAGTTTAGTACAGGGGGCTGATACGCAGTATTTT	CASSLVQGADTQYF
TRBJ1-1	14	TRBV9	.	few	TGTGCCAGCAGCGTAGAGGGCATGAACACTGAAGCTTTCTTT	CASSVEGMNTEAFF
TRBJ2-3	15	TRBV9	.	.	TGTGCCAGCAGCGTAGGGGGTCAGGGCGCAGATACGCAGTATTTT	CASSVGGQGADTQYF
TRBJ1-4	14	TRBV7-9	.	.	TGTGCCAGCATCGACACAGGGTATGGCGAAAAACTGTTTTTT	CASIDTGYGEKLFF
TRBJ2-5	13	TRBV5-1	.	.	TGCGCCAGCAGCTTCCCCCCCGGAGAGACCCAGTACTTC	CASSFPPGETQYF
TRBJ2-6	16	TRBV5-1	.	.	TGCGCCAGCAGCCCGGTGGTAGGCTCTGGGGCCAACGTCCTGACTTTC	CASSPVVGSGANVLTF
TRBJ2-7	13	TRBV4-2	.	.	TGTGCCAGCAGCCCTCCCAGGCGGAACGAGCAGTACTTC	CASSPPRRNEQYF
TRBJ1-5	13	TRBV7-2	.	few	TGTGCCAGCAGCTTCGCCTCCCATCAGCCCCAGCATTTT	CASSFASHQPQHF
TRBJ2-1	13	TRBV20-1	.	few	TGCAGTGCTAGTTGGCCCAACTACAATGAGCAGTTCTTC	CSASWPNYNEQFF
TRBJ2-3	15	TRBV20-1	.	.	TGCAGTGCAACTCAAGGACCTTCAACTCCAGATACGCAGTATTTT	CSATQGPSTPDTQYF
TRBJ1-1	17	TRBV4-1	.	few	TGCGCCAGCAGGTGGTTGACAGGCAGAGTTGTGAACACTGAAGCTTTCTTT	CASRWLTGRVVNTEAFF
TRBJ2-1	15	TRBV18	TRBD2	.	TGTGCCAGCTCACCAGTAGCGGGGTTTGGGAATGAGCAGTTCTTC	CASSPVAGFGNEQFF
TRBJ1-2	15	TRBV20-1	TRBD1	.	TGCAGTGCTAGAGTTGGGACAGTCCCTTATGGTGGCTACACCTTC	CSARVGTVPYGGYTF
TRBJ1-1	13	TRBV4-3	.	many	TGCGCCAGCAGACGTACTGGGAACACTGAAGCTTTCTTT	CASRRTGNTEAFF
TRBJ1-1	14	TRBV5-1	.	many	TGCGCCAGCAGCGTGGGGACAATGAACACTGAAGCTTTCTTT	CASSVGTMNTEAFF
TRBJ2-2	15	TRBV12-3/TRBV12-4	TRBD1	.	TGTGCCAGCAGGGCAGGACAGGGTTTCACCGGGGAGCTGTTTTTT	CASRAGQGFTGELFF
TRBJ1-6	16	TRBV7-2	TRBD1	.	TGTGCCAGCAGCTCCCATGGGACAGGGAACAATTCACCCCTCCACTTT	CASSSHGTGNNSPLHF
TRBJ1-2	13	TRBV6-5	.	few	TGTGCCAGCAGTTACCGGGACGGCTATGGCTACACCTTC	CASSYRDGYGYTF
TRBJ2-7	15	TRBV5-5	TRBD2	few	TGTGCCAGCAGCTGGGGACTAGCGGGGCCATACGAGCAGTACTTC	CASSWGLAGPYEQYF
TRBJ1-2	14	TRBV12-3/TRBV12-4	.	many	TGTGCCAGCAGTAGACTGGGGGTTGGCTATGGCTACACCTTC	CASSRLGVGYGYTF
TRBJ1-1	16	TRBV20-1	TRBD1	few	TGCAGTGCTACAGGGACAGGGGGCCGGGGAGGCACTGAAGCTTTCTTT	CSATGTGGRGGTEAFF
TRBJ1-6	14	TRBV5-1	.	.	TGCGCCAGCAGCTTGGAGCCAGCTCTTACACCCCTCCACTTT	CASSLEPALTPLHF
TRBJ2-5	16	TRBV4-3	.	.	TGCGCCAGCAGCCAAGAGGTCCCGACAGGCCAAGAGACCCAGTACTTC	CASSQEVPTGQETQYF
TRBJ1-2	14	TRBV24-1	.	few	TGTGCCACCAGTGCCGGACGCCCAGGGAGCGGCTACACCTTC	CATSAGRPGSGYTF
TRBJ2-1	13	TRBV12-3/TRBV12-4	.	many	TGTGCCAGCAGTCATGCACAGGGATATGAGCAGTTCTTC	CASSHAQGYEQFF
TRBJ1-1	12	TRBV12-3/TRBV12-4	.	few	TGTGCCAGCGCAGCGACGAGGACTGAAGCTTTCTTT	CASAATRTEAFF
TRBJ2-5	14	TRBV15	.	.	TGTGCCACCAGCAGAGAAGATTTCCAAGAGACCCAGTACTTC	CATSREDFQETQYF
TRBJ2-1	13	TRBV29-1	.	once	TGCAGCGTTGGGGGGCGAACGATCGATGAGCAGTTCTTC	CSVGGRTIDEQFF
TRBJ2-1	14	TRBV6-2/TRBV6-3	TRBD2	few	TGTGCCAGCAGGGGGGTTCGGACTAGCAATGAGCAGTTCTTC	CASRGVRTSNEQFF
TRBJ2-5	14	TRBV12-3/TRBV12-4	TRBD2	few	TGTGCCAGCAGAATAGCGGGGGGGCCTGGGACCCAGTACTTC	CASRIAGGPGTQYF
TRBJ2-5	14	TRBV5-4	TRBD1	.	TGTGCCAGCAGCCAACAGGGGCGCGGAGAGACCCAGTACTTC	CASSQQGRGETQYF
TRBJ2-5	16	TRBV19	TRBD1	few	TGTGCCAGTAGTACGCCCGGTCAGGGGGCAGGAGAGACCCAGTACTTC	CASSTPGQGAGETQYF
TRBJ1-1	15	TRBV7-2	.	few	TGTGCCAGCAGCTCAACAGGGACCATGAACACTGAAGCTTTCTTT	CASSSTGTMNTEAFF
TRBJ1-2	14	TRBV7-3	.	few	TGTGCCAGCAGCTTAACCCCCGCGAACTATGGCTACACCTTC	CASSLTPANYGYTF
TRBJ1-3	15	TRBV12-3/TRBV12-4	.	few	TGTGCCAGCAGGGCCGGGCCCCAAACCGGAAACACCATATATTTT	CASRAGPQTGNTIYF
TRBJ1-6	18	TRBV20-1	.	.	TGCAGTGCTAGAGGAGGGGACAACGGGTGGACCATGGATTCACCCCTCCACTTT	CSARGGDNGWTMDSPLHF
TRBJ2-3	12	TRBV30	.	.	TGTGCCTGGAGTTTCCGCACAGATACGCAGTATTTT	CAWSFRTDTQYF
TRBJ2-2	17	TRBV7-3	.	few	TGTGCCAGCAGCTTAAGAGGGAGGGGGCCATACACCGGGGAGCTGTTTTTT	CASSLRGRGPYTGELFF
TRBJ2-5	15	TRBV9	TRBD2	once	TGTGCCAGCAGCGTATTCGGGACTAAAGGGGAGACCCAGTACTTC	CASSVFGTKGETQYF
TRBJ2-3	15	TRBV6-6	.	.	TGTGCCAGCAGTTACTCCCCCGCCCCGCAAGATACGCAGTATTTT	CASSYSPAPQDTQYF
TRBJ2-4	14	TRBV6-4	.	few	TGTGCCAGCAGTGACGGGGGAGATGGTAGCATTCAGTACTTC	CASSDGGDGSIQYF
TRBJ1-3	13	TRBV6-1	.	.	TGTGCCAGCAGTGAAAACAGAGGAAACACCATATATTTT	CASSENRGNTIYF
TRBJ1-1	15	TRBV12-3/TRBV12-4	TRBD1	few	TGTGCCAGCAGTTTAGCAGGGGGCTCGATCACTGAAGCTTTCTTT	CASSLAGGSITEAFF
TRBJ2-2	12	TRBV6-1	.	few	TGTGCCAGCGCAGGGGACACCGGGGAGCTGTTTTTT	CASAGDTGELFF
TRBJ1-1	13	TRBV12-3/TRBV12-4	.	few	TGTGCCAGCAGTTTAGTATCGGGGATTGGGGCTTTCTTT	CASSLVSGIGAFF
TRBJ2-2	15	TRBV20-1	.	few	TGCAGTGCTAGGCCGGGAGGGGGCGTCACCGGGGAGCTGTTTTTT	CSARPGGGVTGELFF
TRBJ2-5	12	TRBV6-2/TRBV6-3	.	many	TGTGCCAGCTCTCCCGGTGAAGAGACCCAGTACTTC	CASSPGEETQYF
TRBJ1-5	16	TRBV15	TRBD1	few	TGTGCCACCAGCAGGGGGGACAGGGAGGGATATCAGCCCCAGCATTTT	CATSRGDREGYQPQHF
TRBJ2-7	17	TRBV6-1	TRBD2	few	TGTGCCAGCAGACCAGGACTAGCGGGGGCTCTTCCTAACGAGCAGTACTTC	CASRPGLAGALPNEQYF
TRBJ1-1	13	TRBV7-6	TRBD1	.	TGTGCCAGCAGCCTAGGGACGGACAGGGAAGCTTTCTTT	CASSLGTDREAFF
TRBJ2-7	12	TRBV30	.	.	TGTGCCTGGAGTGCTGCGGGATACGAGCAGTACTTC	CAWSAAGYEQYF
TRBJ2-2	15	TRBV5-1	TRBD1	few	TGCGCCAGCAGCTTGCGGACAGGGGGCGCCGGGGAGCTGTTTTTT	CASSLRTGGAGELFF